Presented here are 19 T cell receptor beta chains from one specimen sequenced in a study of blood T cell repertoires in COVID-19. Clones were read by immunoSEQ multiplex PCR, and TCRdb kept only the in-frame ones, dropping some. The repertoire has some 69,000 clones, 75% to 90% of them found once; the top ten carry more than 2%. Sequencing used peripheral blood. Receptors were obtained from a man aged 80 or over with active or convalescent COVID-19.

This clone came up once. V gene TRBV9 combines with J gene TRBJ2-7; 7 nucleotides align to TRBD2. The CDR3 extends over 15 amino acids. The junction had 6 bases not matched to a gene; V was cut back by 0 bases and J by 3 bases. CDR1 is SGDLS, CDR2 YYNGEE, per germline. CDR3 nucleotide sequence: TGTGCCAGCAGCGTAGACTCGGGACTAAACTACGAGCAGTACTTC. Translated: CASSVDSGLNYEQYF.

The chain has TRBV5-1 and TRBJ1-4; D remains ambiguous. Trimming removed 2 bases at V and 8 bases at J, with 10 bases between. The CDR3 is made up of 13 amino acids. The germline V gene encodes CDR1 SGHRS and CDR2 YFSETQ. The CDR3 is CASSFGSHEKLFF. The CDR3 nucleotides are TGCGCCAGCAGCTTCGGGTCGCACGAAAAACTGTTTTTT.

The chain links TRBV24-1 to TRBJ2-5; 8 bases line up with TRBD2. This CDR3 spans 15 amino acids. The V segment lost 2 bases and the J segment 4 bases; nucleotides outside the gene matches: 5. The germline V gene has CDR1 KGHDR and CDR2 SFDVKD. CDR3 bases: TGTGCCACCAGTGATTCCGGACTAGCAGGAGAGACCCAGTACTTC. Amino acid sequence: CATSDSGLAGETQYF.

This clone was seen a few times. The rearrangement uses TRBV5-5 and TRBJ1-2; 8 bases match TRBD1. Looked up from germline, CDR1 is SGHKS and CDR2 is YYEKEE (reference sequence). The CDR3 covers 15 residues. After removal of 2 bases from V and 4 bases from J, the junction contained 7 bases not matched to a gene. CDR3 protein: CASSLSWQGAYGYTF. CDR3 DNA: TGTGCCAGCAGCTTATCGTGGCAGGGGGCCTATGGCTACACCTTC.

The chain recombines TRBV6-5 with TRBJ2-7; TRBD2 matches 8 bases. Germline values: CDR1 MNHEY, CDR2 SVGAGI. J gave up 6 bases and V 0 bases, and 10 bases lay outside the gene matches. The CDR3 is made up of 16 amino acids. Here the CDR3 reads CASSYSGGTRHFEQYF. The CDR3 nucleotides are TGTGCCAGCAGTTACTCTGGCGGGACTAGGCACTTCGAGCAGTACTTC.

The rearrangement joins TRBV6-5 to TRBJ1-1; D perhaps matches TRBD1 (5 bases). The CDR3 covers 16 residues. The germline V gene has CDR1 MNHEY and CDR2 SVGAGI. V was shortened by 0 bases and J by 3 bases, with 14 bases between the two germline ends. CDR3 sequence (DNA): TGTGCCAGCAGTTACTCTTCAGGGATGGGGCACACTGAAGCTTTCTTT. Protein product: CASSYSSGMGHTEAFF.

V usage is TRBV6-5 and J usage is TRBJ1-6; TRBD1 aligns across 9 bases. This CDR3 has 15 residues. J gave up 5 bases and V 5 bases, and 4 bases lay outside the gene matches. Germline CDR1 MNHEY, CDR2 SVGAGI. The CDR3 spells CASSTDRGNNSPLHF. CDR3 in DNA: TGTGCCAGCAGTACCGACAGGGGGAATAATTCACCCCTCCACTTT.

This clone was seen once. J is TRBJ1-1 and V is TRBV7-2; 7 bases are a match to TRBD1. This CDR3 comprises 14 residues. V was pared by 7 bases and J by 4 bases, with 9 bases of the junction left unmatched. Germline CDR1 is SGHTA and CDR2 is FQGNSA. The DNA for the CDR3 is TGTGCCAGCAACCAGGGGCAGGGGGGCACTGAAGCTTTCTTT. Amino acid sequence: CASNQGQGGTEAFF.

The genes are TRBV7-2 and TRBJ2-1, with 11 positions matching TRBD1. Germline V gives CDR1 SGHTA, CDR2 FQGNSA. V was clipped by 5 bases and J by 8 bases; unmatched bases: 5. There are 14 residues in the CDR3. As DNA, the CDR3 is TGTGCCAGCAGCGAGGACAGGGGGCCGTATGAGCAGTTCTTC. The encoded protein is CASSEDRGPYEQFF.

The V call is TRBV13, the J call TRBJ2-1; D gene unclear. This CDR3 is built from 13 residues. V gave up 5 bases and J gave up 6 bases, with 11 bases separating them. The V gene's germline CDR1 is PRHDT and CDR2 FYEKMQ (reference sequence). The DNA of the CDR3 is TGTGCCAGCAGCCTAAACGTCATCAATGAGCAGTTCTTC. This encodes CASSLNVINEQFF. Filled out from reference TRBV13 and TRBJ2-1, the complete variable domain reads AAGVIQSPRHLIKEKRETATLKCYPIPRHDTVYWYQQGPGQDPQFLISFYEKMQSDKGSIPDRFSAQQFSDYHSELNMSSLELGDSALYFCASSLNVINEQFFGPGTRLTVL.

The chain joins TRBV6-5 to TRBJ2-2, with TRBD2 matching 9 bases. V lost 6 bases and J lost 7; bases outside the gene matches: 6. The V gene's germline CDR1 is MNHEY and CDR2 SVGAGI. This CDR3 has 14 residues. CDR3 bases: TGTGCCAGCAGGATAGCGGGAGATCACGGGGAGCTGTTTTTT. Its translation: CASRIAGDHGELFF.

J is TRBJ1-5 and V is TRBV18; D is uncertain. This CDR3 is built from 16 residues. With 6 bases removed from V and 3 bases from J, the gap between germline ends came to 18 bases. In germline, CDR1 is KGHSH, CDR2 LQKENI. The CDR3 coding sequence is TGTGCCAGCTCTCTAGCTGCACTCCCAAACAATCAGCCCCAGCATTTT. It is translated as CASSLAALPNNQPQHF. The full variable domain, in which reference TRBV18 and TRBJ1-5 provide the parts outside the CDR3, is NAGVMQNPRHLVRRRGQEARLRCSPMKGHSHVYWYRQLPEEGLKFMVYLQKENIIDESGMPKERFSAEFPKEGPSILRIQQVVRGDSAAYFCASSLAALPNNQPQHFGDGTRLSIL.

The V call is TRBV11-2, the J call TRBJ2-5; 7 bases are shared with TRBD1. The CDR3 covers 16 residues. With 1 base clipped from V and 2 bases from J, the junction kept 7 bases outside the gene matches. Germline V gives CDR1 SGHAT, CDR2 FQNNGV. The CDR3 DNA sequence: TGTGCCAGCAGCTTAGGTGGGACAGTACATCAAGAGACCCAGTACTTC. This encodes CASSLGGTVHQETQYF.

The chain recombines TRBV18 with TRBJ1-1; TRBD1 is a possible D gene (6 bases). Germline V lookup: CDR1 KGHSH, CDR2 LQKENI. Trimming took off 5 bases at V and 1 base at J, with 11 bases between the two ends. CDR3 size: 14 residues. For the CDR3, the DNA is TGTGCCAGCTCAGAACGGACAGAGAACACTGAAGCTTTCTTT. Amino acid sequence: CASSERTENTEAFF.

The chain joins TRBV11-1 to TRBJ1-1; 7 nucleotides agree with TRBD1. V shed 5 bases and J 4 bases; nucleotides not matched to a gene: 10. The CDR3 spans 15 residues. CDR1 and CDR2 from the germline V gene are SGHAT and FQDESV (reference sequence). The CDR3 loop reads CASSQTGARRTEAFF. The CDR3, as DNA: TGTGCCAGCAGCCAAACAGGGGCACGGCGCACTGAAGCTTTCTTT.

The V gene is TRBV5-1, the J gene TRBJ2-1, with 14 bases matching TRBD2. Germline lookup yields CDR1 SGHRS and CDR2 YFSETQ. This CDR3 contains 14 residues. V trimming: 7 bases; J trimming: 4 bases; junction bases outside the gene matches: 1. The chain's CDR3 is CASRTSGGYNEQFF. The CDR3 nucleotides read TGCGCCAGCCGGACTAGCGGGGGGTACAATGAGCAGTTCTTC.

V usage is TRBV7-2 and J usage is TRBJ2-5; 9 bases fit TRBD1. The CDR3 contains 16 residues. Looked up from germline, CDR1 is SGHTA and CDR2 is FQGNSA. The trim removed 5 bases at V and 4 bases at J, leaving 11 bases unmatched. For the CDR3, the DNA is TGTGCCAGCAGCACGAAGGGGACAGGGAGTGTAGAGACCCAGTACTTC. Encoded protein: CASSTKGTGSVETQYF.

Only one count was recorded for this clone. The gene calls are TRBV18 and TRBJ1-5; possibly TRBD1 for D (5 bases). Deletions cut 3 bases from V and 9 bases from J, with 15 bases between. The germline V gene encodes CDR1 KGHSH and CDR2 LQKENI. This CDR3 is 14 amino acids long. CDR3 nucleotide sequence: TGTGCCAGCTCACCGGCGGGACGATCGGCGCCCCAGCATTTT. Amino acid sequence: CASSPAGRSAPQHF. The full variable domain, completed using reference TRBV18 and TRBJ1-5, is NAGVMQNPRHLVRRRGQEARLRCSPMKGHSHVYWYRQLPEEGLKFMVYLQKENIIDESGMPKERFSAEFPKEGPSILRIQQVVRGDSAAYFCASSPAGRSAPQHFGDGTRLSIL.

J is TRBJ2-7 and V is TRBV3-1 (or the pseudogene TRBV3-2), with 9 bases identical to TRBD1. J lost 2 bases, V lost 1 base, and 3 bases had no gene match. The length of the CDR3 is 15 residues. The germline V gene encodes CDR1 LGHDT and CDR2 YNNKEL (reference sequence). The CDR3 region has the DNA TGTGCCAGCAGCCAAGGGAGGACAGGGGCCTACGAGCAGTACTTC. Its translation is CASSQGRTGAYEQYF.